The clone carrying this T cell receptor (beta chain) has ten or more counts. Its antigen is not identified. This specimen belongs to a study of T cells in Graves' hyperthyroidism and ophthalmopathy. Study results and caveats: Most thyroid-expanded clonotypes above 0.001 were also found in blood. The model anticipated ophthalmopathy a median about six months pre-onset.

Patients with uncontrolled infections, other autoimmune diseases, pregnancy or lactation were excluded. Clinical symptoms, serum thyroxine, TRAb, thyroid ultrasound and orbital computed tomography informed diagnoses. From RNA transcripts, TCR beta CDR3 regions were amplified. Primed by the HTBI set, a first-round RT-PCR was run on the TCR CDR3. TCRdb redid the calling of the multiplex PCR reads with MiXCR, one entry per CDR3 protein. Of about 660,000 distinct CDR3 sequences in the sample, about 45% were seen once. The TCR comes from an adult man with Graves' disease, either hyperthyroidism or ophthalmopathy (not recorded which). The specimen sequenced was peripheral blood or thyroid tissue (not recorded which).

The CDR3 nucleotides are TGCAGCGTTGAACACGGACAGGGCACTAACTATGGCTACACCTTC. Amino acids: CSVEHGQGTNYGYTF. The chain has TRBV29-1 and TRBJ1-2; 8 nucleotides match TRBD1. V was pared by 2 bases and J by 0 bases, with 5 bases of the junction left unmatched. Germline V gene lookup returns CDR1 SQVTM and CDR2 ANQGSEA. The CDR3 has 15 residues.